Following are 30 T cell receptor beta chains from one sample sequenced in a study of molecular identifiers for immune sequencing clone quantification. TCRdb re-called the PCR reads through MiXCR, storing one row per CDR3 protein. Of over 550,000 distinct CDR3 sequences listed, roughly 25% are singletons. Source material: naive CD8+ T cells from blood, with Jurkat cell RNA spiked in. As for subset: FACS-sorted CD8+CD4-CCR7+CD45RA+ naive T cells. The receptors shown here come from a human donor in good health. Some libraries in this study had Jurkat cell RNA spiked in.

Comment on this clonotype: The CDR3 end shows no conserved phenylalanine or tryptophan, and so a read error is likely. The chain is built from TRBV29-1 and TRBJ2-1; 7 positions match TRBD2. The germline CDR1 and CDR2 sequences are SQVTM and ANQGSEA. The CDR3 totals 14 residues. The CDR3 DNA reads as TGCAGCATTGAGGCGGGGGAGGTATACAATGAGCAGTTCCTC. As protein: CSIEAGEVYNEQFL.

This clonotype occurred a few times. This CDR3 is CASSQDRVFYEQYF. The CDR3 DNA reads as TGTGCCAGCAGCCAAGATCGTGTTTTCTACGAGCAGTACTTC. This chain uses TRBV14 with TRBJ2-7; D gene uncertain. The germline V gene has CDR1 SGHDN and CDR2 FVKESK. CDR3 length equals 14 residues. Trimming pared 0 bases from V and 3 bases from J, leaving 9 bases between.

This clonotype was detected ten times or more. The chain employs TRBV25-1 and TRBJ2-1; D ambiguous. The germline gives CDR1 MGHDK, CDR2 SYGVNS. V was shortened by 10 bases and J by 0 bases, with 22 bases between the two germline ends. This CDR3 has 17 amino acids. The CDR3 sequence is CATVTHHSYSSYNEQFF. The DNA for the CDR3 is TGTGCCACCGTGACCCACCATAGCTATAGCTCCTACAATGAGCAGTTCTTC.

There are many counts of this clonotype. In DNA form, the CDR3 reads TGCAGTGCTAGCAACGGACTAGCGGGAGTGGGCGAGCAGTACTTC. Translating it yields CSASNGLAGVGEQYF. The J gene is TRBJ2-7, the V gene TRBV20-1; TRBD2 aligns across 13 bases. The germline gives CDR1 DFQATT, CDR2 SNEGSKA (reference sequence). Unmatched junction bases numbered 8, after V lost 3 bases and J lost 6 bases. The length of the CDR3 is 15 residues.

The table lists this clonotype with many counts. Here the CDR3 reads CASSILKGTNTEAFF. In DNA, the CDR3 is TGTGCCAGTAGTATCTTGAAGGGAACGAACACTGAAGCTTTCTTT. V gene TRBV19 combines with J gene TRBJ1-1, with D unclear. The germline CDR1 and CDR2 sequences are LNHDA and SQIVND (reference sequence). V lost 3 bases and J lost 1, with 12 bases in between. There are 15 residues in the CDR3.

Concerning this clonotype itself: The junction departs from germline at one end; a sequencing error may be responsible. The chain has TRBV11-3 and TRBJ2-7; D is ambiguous. CDR3 length: 13 amino acids. Germline V gives CDR1 SGHNT, CDR2 YENEEA. The DNA of the CDR3 is TGTGGCAGCAGCTTCAGTTACGGCTACGAGCAGTACTTC. As protein: CGSSFSYGYEQYF.

With respect to this clonotype: It may be a read error: a sequence one base away is much more abundant. The chain has TRBV12-5 and TRBJ2-7; no clear D gene. Trimming cost V 1 base and J 4 bases, with 5 bases left between them. The CDR3 is 12 residues long. CDR1 LGHNT and CDR2 FRNRAP come from the germline V gene. Here the CDR3 DNA reads TGTGCTAGTGGTTTGGGGGATTACGAGCAGTACTTC. The encoded protein is CASGLGDYEQYF.

The chain couples TRBV6-2 or TRBV6-3 to TRBJ2-1; 8 bases match TRBD2. The CDR3 length is 15 residues. V dropped 6 bases and J dropped 0; count of bases not matched to a gene: 4. CDR1 is MNHEY, CDR2 SVGEGT, per germline. The CDR3 here is CASRPTSDSYNEQFF. Written as DNA, the CDR3 is TGTGCCAGCAGACCGACTAGCGACTCCTACAATGAGCAGTTCTTC.

As to this clonotype: A read error may produce the germline difference seen at one junction end. V is TRBV7-9 and J is TRBJ2-7; 11 bases line up with TRBD1. The CDR3 extends over 19 amino acids. CDR1 SEHNR and CDR2 FQNEAQ come from the germline V gene (reference sequence). This chain's CDR3 is CASSATGTGGNEPSYEQYF. The CDR3 bases are TGTGCCAGCAGCGCTACCGGGACAGGGGGTAATGAACCCTCCTACGAACAGTACTTC.

This sequence joins TRBV29-1 and TRBJ2-7; TRBD1 agrees at 10 bases. J gave up 9 bases and V 5 bases, and 7 bases lay outside the gene matches. The CDR3 runs 12 residues. Germline lookup yields CDR1 SQVTM and CDR2 ANQGSEA. The CDR3, as DNA: TGCAGCGTTATGGACAGGGGGGCCGCGCAGTACTTC. Protein: CSVMDRGAAQYF.

The chain joins TRBV30 to TRBJ2-1; TRBD1 is a possible D gene (5 bases). Germline CDR1 reads GTSNPN; CDR2 reads SVGIG (reference sequence). V was clipped by 0 bases and J by 5 bases, with 14 bases between them. The CDR3 contains 15 residues. CDR3 loop: CAWSVAGHPHNEQFF. CDR3 DNA sequence: TGTGCCTGGAGTGTAGCAGGGCACCCCCACAATGAGCAGTTCTTC.

This clonotype was seen a handful of times. The V gene is TRBV6-6, the J gene TRBJ1-3; 7 positions match TRBD1. Germline V gene lookup returns CDR1 MNHNY and CDR2 SVGAGI (reference sequence). The CDR3 covers 16 residues. J was trimmed by 0 bases and V by 9 bases; bases with no gene match: 11. The CDR3 coding sequence is TGTGCCAGTAGAAACCCCCAGGGGGACTCTGGAAACACCATATATTTT. Protein sequence: CASRNPQGDSGNTIYF.

This clonotype was recorded at least ten times. This chain uses TRBV4-3 with TRBJ2-7; no firm D call. With 0 bases removed from V and 0 bases from J, the gap between germline ends came to 6 bases. The CDR3 consists of 14 residues. Germline V CDR1 and CDR2: LGHNA, YSLEER. Here the CDR3 reads CASSQDLFSYEQYF. For the CDR3, the DNA is TGCGCCAGCAGCCAAGATCTGTTCTCCTACGAGCAGTACTTC.

With respect to this clonotype: Being one base from a much bigger clone, this may be a read error. The genes are TRBV7-9 and TRBJ2-7, with 8 positions matching TRBD2. Germline V gene data show CDR1 as SEHNR and CDR2 as FQNEAQ (reference sequence). This CDR3 is built from 16 residues. J was trimmed by 5 bases and V by 5 bases; bases with no gene match: 14. In DNA form, the CDR3 reads TGTGCCAGCAGCCAGATGCGGGGACTAGGGGTCCACGAGCAGTACTTC. Encoded protein: CASSQMRGLGVHEQYF.

This sequence joins TRBV5-1 and TRBJ1-2; a weak D match, TRBD1 (5 bases). The CDR3 has 14 residues. CDR1 is SGHRS, CDR2 YFSETQ, per germline. Trimming removed 4 bases from V and 4 bases from J, with 14 bases in between. This CDR3 is CASSPGAAVYGYTF. The CDR3 DNA reads TGCGCCAGCAGCCCCGGGGCAGCTGTCTATGGCTACACCTTC.

The sample holds many counts of this clonotype. The CDR3 reads CASSYSTSLATNEKLFF. The CDR3 nucleotides are TGTGCCAGCAGTTACTCTACCTCCCTTGCAACTAATGAAAAACTGTTTTTT. This chain joins TRBV6-5 and TRBJ1-4; D ambiguous. CDR3 length: 17 amino acids. Germline V gene lookup returns CDR1 MNHEY and CDR2 SVGAGI. Trimming stripped 0 bases from V and 0 bases from J, with 11 bases between.

This clonotype was seen repeatedly, ten times or more. The V gene is TRBV5-5, the J gene TRBJ1-1; TRBD1 might be the D (6 bases). The CDR3 runs 13 residues. The ends were cut back, 4 bases at V and 7 bases at J, with 14 bases in the middle. Per germline, CDR1 SGHKS and CDR2 YYEKEE (reference sequence). The CDR3 DNA reads TGTGCCAGCAGCCTGACAGGCGATTTTGAAGCTTTCTTT. Amino acids: CASSLTGDFEAFF.

Turning to this clonotype: Possible read error: a much larger clone is one base away. This rearrangement joins TRBV28 to TRBJ2-1; 7 bases match TRBD1. The V and J ends lost 1 base and 12 bases, in that order; junction bases with no gene match: 12. The CDR3 extends over 15 amino acids. Germline CDR1 MDHEN, CDR2 SYDVKM. CDR3 protein: CASSLFQGVGDGQFF. DNA of the CDR3: TGTGCCAGCAGTTTATTCCAGGGGGTTGGGGATGGGCAGTTCTTC.

CDR3 loop: CASSPGVLATQYF. The CDR3, as DNA: TGTGCCAGCAGCCCAGGTGTTTTGGCGACCCAGTACTTC. This chain joins TRBV5-6 and TRBJ2-5, with D hard to call. With 4 bases removed from V and 7 bases from J, the gap between germline ends came to 14 bases. Germline CDR1 reads SGHDT; CDR2 reads YYEEEE. The CDR3 is made up of 13 amino acids.

This clonotype was seen only a few times. The chain combines TRBV27 with TRBJ2-2; 8 bases are a match to TRBD1. CDR1 is MNHEY, CDR2 SMNVEV, per germline (reference sequence). The CDR3 is made up of 14 amino acids. Trimming removed 6 bases from V and 1 base from J; junction bases left unmatched: 1. The CDR3 DNA is TGTGCCAGCAGAGGACAGGGGAACACCGGGGAGCTGTTTTTT. It encodes CASRGQGNTGELFF.

This clonotype was observed at least ten times. The chain has TRBV4-3 and TRBJ2-7; D gene ambiguous. CDR1 is LGHNA and CDR2 is YSLEER in the germline V gene. The ends were cut back, 0 bases at V and 2 bases at J, with 11 bases in the middle. This CDR3 is 15 amino acids long. The CDR3 DNA is TGCGCCAGCAGCCAAGATCGGGCGCGACCCTACGAGCAGTACTTC. This translates into CASSQDRARPYEQYF.

This clonotype has just a few counts. The chain links TRBV13 to TRBJ2-5, with 7 bases that match TRBD1. Germline lookup yields CDR1 PRHDT and CDR2 FYEKMQ (reference sequence). This CDR3 region has 15 residues. Trimming took 4 bases from V and 0 from J; bases not matched to a gene: 5. The CDR3 sequence is CASSSRGTDQETQYF. CDR3 DNA sequence: TGTGCCAGCAGCTCTAGGGGGACAGACCAAGAGACCCAGTACTTC.

This clonotype was seen repeatedly, ten times or more. The CDR3 spells CASSFAGPGDTQYF. DNA for the CDR3: TGTGCCAGCAGCTTTGCGGGGCCCGGTGATACGCAGTATTTT. The chain has TRBV7-2 and TRBJ2-3; D perhaps matches TRBD2 (6 bases). The CDR3 runs 14 residues. The V end was cut by 3 bases, the J end by 6 bases, with 13 bases between. CDR1 SGHTA and CDR2 FQGNSA come from the germline V gene.

A few counts support this clonotype. The chain employs TRBV6-5 and TRBJ2-1, with 12 bases matching TRBD2. Trimming removed 5 bases from V and 8 bases from J; junction bases left unmatched: 7. CDR3 length: 15 residues. Looked up from germline, CDR1 is MNHEY and CDR2 is SVGAGI. Written as DNA, the CDR3 is TGTGCCAGCAGTATACTAGCGGGAGGTACGTATGAGCAGTTCTTC. This codes for CASSILAGGTYEQFF.

Only a few counts were recorded for this clonotype. The junction shows a germline mismatch at one end, possibly a read error. J is TRBJ2-2 and V is TRBV20-1; D assignment may be TRBD1 or TRBD2 (6 bases each). CDR3 length: 15 residues. Germline loops: CDR1 DFQATT, CDR2 SNEGSKA (reference sequence). This chain's CDR3 is CSVRMQGRITGELFF. CDR3 nucleotides: TGCAGTGTTAGAATGCAGGGGAGGATCACCGGGGAGCTGTTTTTT.

The chain joins TRBV5-4 to TRBJ1-1; D perhaps matches TRBD1 (5 bases). CDR3 length: 13 residues. CDR1 and CDR2 (germline): SGHNT, YYREEE (reference sequence). The V end was cut by 0 bases, the J end by 7 bases, with 10 bases between. CDR3 DNA: TGTGCCAGCAGCTTGGAAGGGGCCAATGAAGCTTTCTTT. Its translation: CASSLEGANEAFF.

This clonotype was picked up a small number of times. V usage is TRBV2 and J usage is TRBJ2-2; TRBD2 matches 12 bases. V was clipped by 7 bases and J by 0 bases; unmatched bases: 6. This CDR3 is 17 amino acids long. Per the germline V gene, CDR1 is SNHLY and CDR2 is FYNNEI. As DNA, the CDR3 is TGTGCCAGCAACGAGCTAGCGGGGGGGCCGAACACCGGGGAGCTGTTTTTT. Residues: CASNELAGGPNTGELFF.

A note on this clonotype: One base away lies a much larger clone, so this may be a sequencing read error. V usage is TRBV14 and J usage is TRBJ2-3; D gene ambiguous. The CDR3 length is 17 residues. Deletions cut 2 bases from V and 4 bases from J, with 19 bases between. The germline CDR1 and CDR2 sequences are SGHDN and FVKESK. CDR3 amino acids: CASSQWRGGRPPDTQYF. The CDR3 DNA follows: TGTGCCAGCAGCCAATGGCGAGGCGGTAGGCCCCCAGATACGCAGTATTTT.

This clonotype appeared a few times. J is TRBJ1-1 and V is TRBV4-1, with D perhaps TRBD1 (5 bases). CDR1 and CDR2 from the germline V gene are MGHRA and YSYEKL. The V gene lost 1 base and the J gene lost 2 bases, with 11 bases spanning the gap. There are 15 residues in the CDR3. The CDR3 is CASSQAGGGNTEAFF. The CDR3 region has the DNA TGCGCCAGCAGCCAAGCTGGGGGGGGTAACACTGAAGCTTTCTTT.

This clonotype was observed at least ten times. As DNA, the CDR3 is TGTGCCAGCAGTCAGGACAGGGCGGGAGATACGCAGTATTTT. Its translation is CASSQDRAGDTQYF. This chain joins TRBV6-2 or TRBV6-3 and TRBJ2-3; 8 bases align to TRBD1. CDR3 size: 14 residues. Germline-derived CDR1 and CDR2 are MNHEY and SVGEGT. The trim removed 5 bases at V and 5 bases at J, leaving 6 bases unmatched.